This entry features one TCR beta chain sequence. Its antigen is unidentified. The data were taken from a study of cytomegalovirus exposure and HLA in healthy donors. General observations from the study: A later analysis linked a missense DCLRE1C variant to TCR beta V- and J-gene trimming. Later, TCR association rates were found to vary by HLA locus, highest for DRB1 and lowest for HLA-C.

Losses at the gene ends were 3 bases for V and 3 bases for J; bases not matched to a gene: 4. Germline V CDR1 and CDR2: SGDLS, YYNGEE. CDR3 size: 15 residues. The PCR employed 60 Vbeta primers together with 13 Jbeta primers. Data came from immunoSEQ multiplex PCR; TCRdb stores just in-frame clones and leaves some out. The data show 90,000 to 150,000 clones, over 60% seen once. The receptor comes from a man aged 35-49 years in good health and CMV-seropositive. This chain links TRBV9 with TRBJ2-7; TRBD2 matches at 12 bases. Input material: PBMCs. CDR3 nucleotide sequence: TGTGCCAGCAGCGCACTAGCGGGGGGTCTCTACGAGCAGTACTTC. It is translated as CASSALAGGLYEQYF.